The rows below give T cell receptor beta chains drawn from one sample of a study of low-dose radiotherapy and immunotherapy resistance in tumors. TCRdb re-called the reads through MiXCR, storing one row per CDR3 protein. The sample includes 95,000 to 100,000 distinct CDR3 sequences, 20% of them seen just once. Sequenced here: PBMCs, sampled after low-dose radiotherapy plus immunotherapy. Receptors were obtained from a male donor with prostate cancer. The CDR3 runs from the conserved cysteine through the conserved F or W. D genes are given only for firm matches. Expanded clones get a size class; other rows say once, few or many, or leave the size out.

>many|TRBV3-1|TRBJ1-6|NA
TGTGCCAGCAGCCTAACGAGGAATTCACCCCTCCACTTT
CASSLTRNSPLHF
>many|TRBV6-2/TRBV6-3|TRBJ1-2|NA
TGTGCCAGCAGTACCAAGGAGGGGGACTATGGCTACACCTTC
CASSTKEGDYGYTF
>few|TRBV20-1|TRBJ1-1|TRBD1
TGCAGTGCTGTCGAACAGGGGGCGAGGAGGAACACTGAAGCTTTCTTT
CSAVEQGARRNTEAFF
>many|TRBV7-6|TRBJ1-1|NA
TGTGCCAGCAGCTTAGGGGGCATTCTACCCCGGGCGAACACTGAAGCTTTCTTT
CASSLGGILPRANTEAFF
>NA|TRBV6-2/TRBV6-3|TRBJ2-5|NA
TGTGCCAGCAGTGTAGCAGACCAAGAGACCCAGTACTTC
CASSVADQETQYF
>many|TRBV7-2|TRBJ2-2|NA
TGTGCCAGCAAGTTTTATCGAGACGGCGGGGAGCTGTTTTTT
CASKFYRDGGELFF
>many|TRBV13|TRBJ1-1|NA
TGTGCCAGCAGCTTTGGGGGGATCGGGGACACTGAAGCTTTCTTT
CASSFGGIGDTEAFF
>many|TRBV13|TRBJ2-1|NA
TGTGCCAGCAGCGGCGCGACCCCGGGACTCCGAAACAATGAGCAGTTCTTC
CASSGATPGLRNNEQFF
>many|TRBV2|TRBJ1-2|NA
TGTGCCAGCAGTGAACTCAGCTATGGCTACACCTTC
CASSELSYGYTF
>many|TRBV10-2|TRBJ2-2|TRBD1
TGCGCCAGCAGTGAACCCGGACAGGGGGCGCGTTCCGGGGAGCTGTTTTTT
CASSEPGQGARSGELFF
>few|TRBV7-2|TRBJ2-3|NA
TGTGCCAGCAGCCCGGACGGACTCCTTACAGATACGCAGTATTTT
CASSPDGLLTDTQYF
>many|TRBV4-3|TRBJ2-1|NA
TGCGCCAGCAGCGGTGGGGGGGCCAATGAGCAGTTCTTC
CASSGGGANEQFF
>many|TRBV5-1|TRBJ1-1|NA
TGCGCCAGCACCGCGGCGGTGGCGGATAACACTGAAGCTTTCTTT
CASTAAVADNTEAFF
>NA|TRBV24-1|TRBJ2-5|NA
TGTGCCACCAGTGATTTAGGGGTTGGGGGGGAGACCCAGTACTTC
CATSDLGVGGETQYF
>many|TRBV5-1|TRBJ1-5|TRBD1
TGCGCCAGCAGCCCTGGGACAGGGGGCGCGGGACAGCCCCAGCATTTT
CASSPGTGGAGQPQHF
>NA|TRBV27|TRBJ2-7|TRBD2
TGTGCCAGCAGAAGACTAGCGGGAGGATACGAGCAGTACTTC
CASRRLAGGYEQYF
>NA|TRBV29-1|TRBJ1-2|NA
TGCAGCGTTGCTCAGACTAACTATGGCTACACCTTC
CSVAQTNYGYTF
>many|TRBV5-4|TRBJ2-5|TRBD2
TGTGCCAGCAGCGGCTCAACTAGCGGGGCTTGGGAGACCCAGTACTTC
CASSGSTSGAWETQYF
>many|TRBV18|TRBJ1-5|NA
TGTGCCAGCTCACCACCCAAAGAGCCTAAATCGGGCAATCAGCCCCAGCATTTT
CASSPPKEPKSGNQPQHF
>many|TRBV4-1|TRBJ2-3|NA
TGCGCCAGCAGCCAAGACGCCGCCCTGAGCACAGATACGCAGTATTTT
CASSQDAALSTDTQYF
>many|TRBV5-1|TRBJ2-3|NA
TGCGCCAGCAGCCCCCAGAGTTCGGCAGATACGCAGTATTTT
CASSPQSSADTQYF
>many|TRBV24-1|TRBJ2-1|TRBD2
TGTGCCACCAGTGATCCAGCGGGGGGTTACAATGAGCAGTTCTTC
CATSDPAGGYNEQFF
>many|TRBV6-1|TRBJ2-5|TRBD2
TGTGCCAGCACCTCCGGGGGGGGGGAGACCCAGTACTTC
CASTSGGGETQYF
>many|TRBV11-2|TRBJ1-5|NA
TGTGCCAGCAGCTTGGGGGAGGGGCAGCCCCAGCATTTT
CASSLGEGQPQHF